This entry describes one T cell receptor (beta chain). Its antigen is as yet unknown. The junction had 18 bases not matched to a gene; V was cut back by 7 bases and J by 5 bases. This CDR3 has 17 residues. Germline loops: CDR1 SGHDT, CDR2 YYEEEE. Through a sample-barcoded 5' primer and a J-beta primer mix, a second PCR was run for roughly 7 to 12 cycles. Using its own MiXCR run on the 5' RACE reads, TCRdb lists one record per CDR3 protein. The data contain more than 1 million distinct CDR3 sequences, 40% to 55% of them singletons. This sample was taken from a study of blood T cells in healthy people across ages. Study-wide context: Template switching caught about one barcoded beta molecule for each two T cells. Overall study findings and caveats: Getting older went along with TCR beta diversity per million T cells dropping roughly linearly. Donor CMV infection status was unknown, possibly confounding age-related changes in expanded clonotypes. Donors of long life had a larger count of naive CD4+ cells and greater diversity than aged donors.

Input material: blood. The receptor comes from a woman aged 55-70 years in good health. The chain couples TRBV5-6 to TRBJ2-3, with 8 bases matching TRBD2. The CDR3 region is CASGGYGAGGRGDTQYF. In DNA, the CDR3 is TGTGCCAGCGGAGGATACGGGGCGGGAGGCCGGGGAGATACGCAGTATTTT.